This T cell receptor beta chain was sequenced in a study of T cells in Graves' hyperthyroidism and ophthalmopathy (dated by TCRdb to between 2019 and 2020). In terms of the full investigation: Peripheral blood was collected at initial diagnosis, before any treatment. In about 6 Graves' hyperthyroidism patients, the study also compared T-cell repertoires from thyroid tissue with T-cell repertoires from blood. Whether ophthalmopathy could be predicted prospectively was tested in an independent validation cohort made up of some 20 hyperthyroidism patients plus 17 patients who later progressed to ophthalmopathy. Following sampling, methimazole starting at 30 mg daily was given to hyperthyroidism patients, and high-dose intravenous methylprednisolone was given to ophthalmopathy patients. TCR V-J signatures able to tell the groups apart were searched for in a discovery cohort of 100 or so patients, of whom more than 40 had Graves' ophthalmopathy and about 55 had stable Graves' hyperthyroidism. The 75 to 100 discovery patients were divided at random into training and test sets in a 7:3 ratio. The paper describes TCR Vbeta CDR3 sequencing of about 140 peripheral blood samples, made up of roughly 40 ophthalmopathy patients, around 78 hyperthyroidism patients and 17 progressor patients. General study outcomes and caveats: Sample size was not statistically predetermined, and blinding of investigators to group allocation was not performed. In validation, progression to ophthalmopathy was predicted by the model with roughly 71% sensitivity and around 76% specificity, a median of about 6.4 months before onset. Most expanded thyroid clonotypes (frequency above 0.001) were also detected in blood, a finding suggesting that blood repertoires may reflect thyroid immune responses. Ophthalmopathy was separated from stable hyperthyroidism by a 13 V-J signature model, with over 85% sensitivity and about 81% specificity obtained in cross-validation and 80%/75% obtained in testing.

Based on the germline V gene, the CDR1 and CDR2 sequences are MDHEN and SYDVKM. The germline ends are 12 bases apart after V is trimmed by 2 bases and J by 10 bases. The cysteine opens and the phenylalanine closes a CDR3 of 12 amino acids. CDR3 DNA only is kept here, 36 bases in frame from base 1. Ophthalmopathy patients had moderately to severely active disease, with a Clinical Activity Score of 3 or more, a NOSPECS grade of 4 or more, and a disease duration of less than 3 months. Exclusion was applied to patients with uncontrolled infections, other autoimmune diseases, pregnancy or lactation. Diagnoses were based on clinical symptoms, serum thyroxine and TRAb, thyroid ultrasound and orbital computed tomography. PBMCs were isolated from about 9 ml of fresh peripheral blood by Ficoll-Paque density gradient centrifugation. Trizol reagent was used to extract total RNA, and RNA quality was then checked on an Agilent 2100 Bioanalyzer.

The TCR beta CDR3 regions were amplified from the RNA transcripts. The first round of RT-PCR for the TCR CDR3 was performed with the HTBI primer set and the Qiagen OneStep RT-PCR kit. Libraries were constructed in a second round of multiplex PCR, after which size selection and purification were carried out. Sequencing of the libraries was done on an Illumina HiSeq2000 using paired-end 100 bp reads. The authors' pipeline ran thus. SOAPnuke was used to process the raw data, removing reads that contained adapters or uncalled bases, had a mean Phred below 15, or lacked an exact match to the constant primer or identifier. High-quality paired reads were merged using COPE v1.2.5, and each unique nucleotide sequence was defined as a clonotype. MiTCR v1.1 was used to align clonotypes to the IMGT TRBV, TRBD and TRBJ reference segments. The analysis was restricted to V-J combinations with a frequency above 0.0001, which together covered just over 99% of the repertoires. A TCS score was defined as the ratio between F50 (clonal expansion) and ExV (chaos), using BLOSUM62-based TCRdist between CDR3 peptides within each V-J. Welch's t-statistics and random forest reduced 450 to 600 V-J features to 13, which were used in a naive Bayes classifier (R e1071). TCRdb ran its own pipeline on the public reads, namely fastp trimming at Q25 and MiXCR clone calling, and kept in-frame beta chains. Identical CDR3 protein sequences are pooled into one entry, listed with their most common genes and DNA. The V and J calls were not made by the authors but by TCRdb's processing. For this sample the table gives under 400,000 distinct CDR3 sequences, of which less than 20% were detected only once. In total, the top ten clones hold roughly a sixth of the sample.

This clonotype was observed many times. Its specific antigen is unknown. Base-call qualities are not available, and no considerably larger clone is one nucleotide away. This receptor chain uses TRBV28 and TRBJ2-7; the best D guess is TRBD1, with 5 bases matching. Sequences were obtained from blood. The source is a woman between 40 and 50 years old with Graves' ophthalmopathy. The CDR3 is CASSLGARRQYF. The nucleotide sequence is TGTGCCAGCAGTTTAGGGGCCAGGCGACAGTACTTC. Full variable domain (CDR3 extended with the reference TRBV28 and TRBJ2-7 proteins): DVKVTQSSRYLVKRTGEKVFLECVQDMDHENMFWYRQDPGLGLRLIYFSYDVKMKEKGDIPEGYSVSREKKERFSLILESASTNQTSMYLCASSLGARRQYFGPGTRLTVT.